The 22 T cell receptor beta chains presented below share a single source sample, sequenced in a study of blood T cell repertoires in COVID-19. Clones were read by immunoSEQ multiplex PCR, and TCRdb kept only the in-frame ones, dropping some. The sample includes roughly 120,000 clones, roughly 80% of them seen just once. The sequencing sample was made of peripheral blood. These receptors were taken from a man aged 70-80 years with acute or convalescent COVID-19.

The CDR3: CATSTFQDSATNEKLFF. In DNA, the CDR3 is TGTGCCACCAGCACCTTCCAGGACTCCGCAACTAATGAAAAACTGTTTTTT. The rearrangement links TRBV15 to TRBJ1-4; the D is unclear. Trimming stripped 4 bases from V and 0 bases from J, with 15 bases between. CDR3 size: 17 residues. From germline, CDR1 is LNHNV and CDR2 YYDKDF (reference sequence).

Comment on this clone: A read error is likely, as this CDR3 ends without the conserved phenylalanine or tryptophan. The limits of the CDR3 on the DNA are not certain, so only TCRdb's listed CDR3 is given. The V gene is TRBV27, the J gene TRBJ1-2; whether TRBD1, the table's D call, matches the DNA was not checked. The CDR3 has 14 amino acids, counting both end residues. Germline V gene sequence: CDR1 MNHEY, CDR2 SMNVEV (reference sequence). CDR3 in amino acids: CASSFQAGIADRAL.

The gene calls are TRBV3-1 (or the pseudogene TRBV3-2) and TRBJ1-2, with unresolved D. Germline CDR1 and CDR2: LGHDT and YNNKEL (reference sequence). The CDR3 totals 14 residues. V lost 0 bases to trimming and J lost 2 bases, with 7 bases between them. Here the CDR3 reads CASSQEPVNYGYTF. CDR3 DNA: TGTGCCAGCAGCCAAGAACCAGTCAACTATGGCTACACCTTC.

A single count supports this clone. The gene calls are TRBV21-1 and TRBJ1-3; the table's TRBD1 call for D was not verified on the DNA. TRBV21-1 is a listed pseudogene. The CDR3 runs 19 residues. CDR3 region: CASSNDRGASFCSGNTIYF. The CDR3 DNA reads TGTGCCAGCAGCAACGACAGGGGGGCCTCCTTTTGCTCTGGAAACACCATATATTTT.

V gene TRBV28 combines with J gene TRBJ2-2, with 9 bases that match TRBD1. This CDR3 spans 17 amino acids. Germline V CDR1 and CDR2: MDHEN, SYDVKM. The trim removed 5 bases at V and 6 bases at J, leaving 13 bases unmatched. The CDR3 sequence: CASSLPVGQGIAGELFF. CDR3 coding DNA: TGTGCCAGCAGTCTGCCTGTCGGACAGGGGATAGCCGGGGAGCTGTTTTTT.

The genes are TRBV6-6 and TRBJ2-7; maybe TRBD1 (7 bases). Trimming removed 2 bases from V and 3 bases from J, with 11 bases in between. The CDR3 is 14 residues long. Germline V gives CDR1 MNHNY, CDR2 SVGAGI (reference sequence). The DNA for the CDR3 is TGTGCCAGCAGTTACGGAGGGGGCATCTACGAGCAGTACTTC. Its protein product is CASSYGGGIYEQYF.

The chain is built from TRBV14 and TRBJ1-2; 8 nucleotides align to TRBD1. The CDR3 is 15 residues long. Germline V gene sequence: CDR1 SGHDN, CDR2 FVKESK. Unmatched junction bases numbered 10, after V lost 4 bases and J lost 6 bases. The CDR3 here is CASSPLGQGLDGYTF. CDR3 bases: TGTGCCAGCAGCCCCCTCGGACAGGGCTTAGATGGCTACACCTTC.

The genes are TRBV7-9 and TRBJ1-3; perhaps TRBD1 as D (6 bases). This CDR3 has 15 amino acids. Trimming removed 5 bases at V and 6 bases at J, with 17 bases between. Germline V gene sequence: CDR1 SEHNR, CDR2 FQNEAQ (reference sequence). This CDR3 is CASSPRTGGLNTIYF. In DNA, the CDR3 is TGTGCCAGCAGCCCTCGAACGGGGGGGCTAAACACCATATATTTT.

This chain connects TRBV10-3 to TRBJ1-1, with D possibly being TRBD1 (6 bases). The ends were cut back, 2 bases at V and 4 bases at J, with 14 bases in the middle. Germline V gene lookup returns CDR1 ENHRY and CDR2 SYGVKD. The CDR3 is made up of 15 amino acids. The CDR3 DNA reads TGTGCCATCAGTGAGAAGGGGGGGCTCGGCACTGAAGCTTTCTTT. This encodes CAISEKGGLGTEAFF.

This sequence joins TRBV6-2 or TRBV6-3 and TRBJ2-7; tentatively, D is TRBD1 (5 bases). Trimming removed 1 base from V and 3 bases from J, with 10 bases in between. The germline CDR1 and CDR2 sequences are MNHEY and SVGEGT. CDR3 length: 14 amino acids. This CDR3 reads CASSYYGQGYEQYF. The DNA for the CDR3 is TGTGCCAGCAGTTACTATGGTCAGGGCTACGAGCAGTACTTC.

The chain combines TRBV18 with TRBJ2-6; D unclear. CDR3 size: 15 residues. Germline V gives CDR1 KGHSH, CDR2 LQKENI. V shed 6 bases and J shed 1 base, with 10 bases lying between them. CDR3 sequence reads: CASSPAISGANVLTF. The CDR3 DNA follows: TGTGCCAGCTCGCCTGCGATATCTGGGGCCAACGTCCTGACTTTC.

This clone has at least ten counts. The chain links TRBV7-9 to TRBJ1-2; 7 bases are shared with TRBD1. This CDR3 contains 14 residues. The germline gives CDR1 SEHNR, CDR2 FQNEAQ (reference sequence). J was trimmed by 0 bases and V by 2 bases; bases with no gene match: 0. The CDR3 sequence: CASSLTGANYGYTF. The CDR3 bases are TGTGCCAGCAGCTTAACAGGGGCTAACTATGGCTACACCTTC.

This chain uses TRBV27 with TRBJ1-2; D not certain. The length of the CDR3 is 14 residues. V dropped 2 bases and J dropped 4 bases, with 11 bases sitting between them. Germline assignment: CDR1 MNHEY and CDR2 SMNVEV (reference sequence). DNA of the CDR3: TGTGCCAGCAGTTTAGAGGGCTCGGGCTATGGCTACACCTTC. It is translated as CASSLEGSGYGYTF.

The chain combines TRBV4-1 with TRBJ1-1, with no clear D. The CDR3 is 16 residues long. Trimming pared 2 bases from V and 4 bases from J, leaving 17 bases between. From germline, CDR1 is MGHRA and CDR2 YSYEKL. The CDR3 region has the DNA TGCGCCAGCAGCCAAAATCCCCCCGGGGTGAGCACTGAAGCTTTCTTT. Translated: CASSQNPPGVSTEAFF.

The chain uses TRBV28 and TRBJ2-2; weak D call: TRBD1 (5 bases). V gave up 10 bases and J gave up 1 base, with 10 bases separating them. The CDR3 length is 13 residues. CDR1 is MDHEN, CDR2 SYDVKM, per germline. CDR3 in DNA: TGTGCCACCACCAGGGAGAACACCGGGGAGCTGTTTTTT. Translating gives CATTRENTGELFF.

The rearrangement links TRBV2 to TRBJ1-5, with D tentatively TRBD1 (6 bases). The CDR3 totals 14 residues. Germline assignment: CDR1 SNHLY and CDR2 FYNNEI. V was pared by 6 bases and J by 4 bases, with 13 bases between. The CDR3 sequence is CASRAGGGNQPQHF. CDR3 sequence (DNA): TGTGCCAGCAGGGCGGGAGGGGGGAATCAGCCCCAGCATTTT.

The chain couples TRBV19 to TRBJ1-4; no reliable D call. The V and J ends lost 0 bases and 6 bases respectively, with 14 bases between them. Germline CDR1 reads LNHDA; CDR2 reads SQIVND (reference sequence). The CDR3 runs 16 residues. The CDR3 loop reads CASSIDRNIPYEKLFF. CDR3 bases: TGTGCCAGTAGTATAGATCGCAACATTCCCTATGAAAAACTGTTTTTT.

The genes are TRBV3-1 (or the pseudogene TRBV3-2) and TRBJ1-2; 9 bases map to TRBD1. Trimming removed 2 bases from V and 9 bases from J; junction bases left unmatched: 4. This CDR3 contains 13 residues. Germline V lookup: CDR1 LGHDT, CDR2 YNNKEL (reference sequence). Here the CDR3 DNA reads TGTGCCAGCAGCCAACTGGGGACAGGGCGCTACACCTTC. Encoded protein: CASSQLGTGRYTF.

The DNA of the CDR3 is TGTGCCAGCAGTGAGACAGGGGACTATGGCTACACCTTC. This translates into CASSETGDYGYTF. V usage is TRBV6-1 and J usage is TRBJ1-2, with 8 bases that match TRBD1. With 3 bases clipped from V and 3 bases from J, the junction kept 0 bases outside the gene matches. This CDR3 is 13 amino acids long. CDR1 is MNHNS and CDR2 is SASEGT in the germline V gene.

The V and J genes are TRBV27 and TRBJ2-1; D is perhaps TRBD2 (6 bases). The V gene lost 3 bases and the J gene lost 4 bases, with 13 bases spanning the gap. Germline CDR1 MNHEY, CDR2 SMNVEV (reference sequence). This CDR3 spans 15 amino acids. CDR3 nucleotide sequence: TGTGCCAGCAGTTTGGGGGACTGGGTGTACAATGAGCAGTTCTTC. This translates into CASSLGDWVYNEQFF.

The rearrangement joins TRBV5-1 to TRBJ1-1, with TRBD1 identical over 7 bases. The CDR3 is made up of 15 amino acids. From germline, CDR1 is SGHRS and CDR2 YFSETQ. Losses at the gene ends were 3 bases for V and 6 bases for J; bases not matched to a gene: 11. CDR3 sequence (DNA): TGCGCCAGCAGCTCGGGAGGGGGCCAAGGAGCTGAAGCTTTCTTT. Its translation: CASSSGGGQGAEAFF.

The rearrangement joins TRBV7-2 to TRBJ1-2; the match to TRBD1 covers 7 bases. The CDR3 is made up of 15 amino acids. CDR1 and CDR2 from the germline V gene are SGHTA and FQGNSA. V was pared by 5 bases and J by 6 bases, with 12 bases of the junction left unmatched. The chain's CDR3 is CASSPRQGDLHGYTF. The CDR3 nucleotides are TGTGCCAGCAGCCCCCGACAGGGAGATTTGCATGGCTACACCTTC.